This T cell receptor (beta chain) was sequenced during a study of cytotoxic CD8 clonotypes in ibrutinib-treated CLL (dated by TCRdb to about 2021). In the study overall: The cohort had about a dozen relapsed/refractory and approximately 15 treatment-naive patients; approximately 18 were IGHV unmutated. Cryopreserved peripheral blood mononuclear cells were obtained before treatment, at response, and at either sustained remission or disease progression. Samples averaged roughly 280,000 productive templates and 90,000 to 95,000 productive rearrangements. The response samples were drawn at a median of roughly twelve months into treatment, with a range of roughly 6 to 36 months. Of the approximately 86 people in the trial, 25 to 30 had longitudinal samples available. Partial responses were observed in 24 patients and complete responses in 2; after a median follow-up of 68 months, remission was maintained in roughly 14 patients and progression was observed in approximately twelve. Beyond this particular receptor, the publication reports: Baseline clonality exceeded that of age-matched healthy donors and correlated strongly with circulating CD8+ T-cell counts. An increase in clonality was observed at ibrutinib response, with clonality remaining stable during sustained remission and falling back toward baseline at progression. Public clonotypes were found to be uncommon and were observed to contract or remain stable during treatment; the increase in clonality was shown to reflect expansion of private clonotypes at ibrutinib response. Lymph node repertoires were not examined, and the timing of sampling was not matched between patients in sustained remission and those whose disease progressed.

Including the terminal cysteine and phenylalanine, the CDR3 comprises 15 residues. Kept here is only the CDR3 DNA, which spans 45 bases and is read in frame from base 1. Reading the germline V gene gives CDR1 SGDLS and CDR2 YYNGEE. V and J are trimmed by 3 bases and 2 bases, and the gene matches miss 4 bases of the junction. The goal of deep resolution MiSeq sequencing was a depth between 1 in 1 million and 1 in 200,000 T cells, and coverage averaged 10x per clonotype. The immunoSEQ hsTCRB Kit was used to generate TCR beta libraries. Per the authors' processing: Data were analyzed with ImmunoSEQ Data Assistant and ImmunoSEQ Analyzer, with V, D and J genes assigned per IMGT definitions. Clonality was computed as one minus normalized Shannon entropy of productive rearrangement frequencies, ranging from 0 to 1. Only overrepresented clonotypes making up at least 0.05% of each patient's repertoire were included in the public clonotype analysis. Some 13 age-matched healthy donor repertoires from immuneACCESS served as clonality controls. TCRdb re-hosts the immuneACCESS table, in-frame sequences only. Its copies lack some clones; in the studies checked, an unresolved V gene accounts for under half of them, and the cause for the rest is not known. V, J and clone size were drawn from that table, and D and trimming were deduced from the DNA. For this sample there are approximately 20,000 clones; approximately 84% appear just once. The biggest ten clones account for 5.5% to 6% of the sample.

For TCR beta library preparation, roughly 2.1 micrograms of genomic DNA were isolated from cryopreserved PBMCs. Longitudinal blood samples from CLL patients receiving ibrutinib monotherapy were subjected to high-throughput TCR beta sequencing. The patients took part in an open-label, single-center phase 2 trial of ibrutinib monotherapy. Note on this clone: The clone's antigen remains unknown. No base-level quality is on record; no much larger clone is a single base apart.

The V and J genes are TRBV9 and TRBJ2-5; 10 of the junction bases match TRBD1. Sequencing used PBMCs, obtained before ibrutinib treatment. The sequence derives from a human donor with chronic lymphocytic leukemia. Here the CDR3 is given as CASSDDRGHQETQYF. The bases read TGTGCCAGCAGCGACGACAGGGGGCATCAAGAGACCCAGTACTTC.